This T cell receptor (beta chain) was identified in a study of blood T cell repertoires in COVID-19. The overall study: The samples span acute and convalescent COVID-19 from the United States, Italy and Spain.

Assay used: immunoSEQ multiplex PCR; TCRdb lists only in-frame clones, some missing. Counted here are approximately 99,000 clones, about four fifths occurring once; the ten biggest clones make up about 4%. Per the germline V gene, CDR1 is GTSNPN and CDR2 is SVGIG (reference sequence). V was pared by 4 bases and J by 7 bases, with 14 bases between. The CDR3 has 12 amino acids. This clonotype was sampled from a woman in her 70s with acute or convalescent COVID-19. This sequence joins TRBV30 and TRBJ2-7; D gene uncertain. Material: peripheral blood. As DNA, the CDR3 is TGTGCCTGGAACCTAGAAGTTGAAGAGCAGTACTTC. It codes for CAWNLEVEEQYF.